Following are 13 T cell receptor beta chains from one sample sequenced in a study of blood T cell repertoires in COVID-19. TCRdb's copy holds only in-frame clones and misses some; the assay was immunoSEQ multiplex PCR. Counted here are about 160,000 clones, roughly 93% occurring once; the ten biggest clones make up about 5%. The sequenced sample was peripheral blood. These receptors came from a woman aged 50 to 60 with acute or convalescent COVID-19.

This chain connects TRBV7-2 to TRBJ2-1; 12 nucleotides match TRBD1. This CDR3 has 15 amino acids. CDR1 and CDR2 (germline): SGHTA, FQGNSA. V gave up 3 bases and J gave up 10 bases; unmatched junction bases: 7. This chain's CDR3 is CASSFTGTGGSEQFF. The CDR3, as DNA: TGTGCCAGCAGCTTTACCGGGACAGGGGGCTCGGAGCAGTTCTTC. Drawing the rest from reference TRBV7-2 and TRBJ2-1, the complete variable domain is GAGVSQSPSNKVTEKGKDVELRCDPISGHTALYWYRQSLGQGLEFLIYFQGNSAPDKSGLPSDRFSAERTGGSVSTLTIQRTQQEDSAVYLCASSFTGTGGSEQFFGPGTRLTVL.

This clone was observed a few times. The rearrangement links TRBV19 to TRBJ2-1; 13 bases are a match to TRBD2. The CDR3 has 18 amino acids. V lost 2 bases to trimming and J lost 8 bases; unmatched junction nucleotides: 12. CDR1 LNHDA and CDR2 SQIVND come from the germline V gene (reference sequence). The CDR3 protein is CASSILGLAGDNGDEQFF. As DNA, the CDR3 is TGTGCCAGTAGTATATTAGGACTAGCGGGAGATAATGGGGATGAGCAGTTCTTC.

This clone was counted a single time. The J gene is TRBJ1-2, the V gene TRBV6-5; D may be TRBD1 (5 bases). Germline loops: CDR1 MNHEY, CDR2 SVGAGI. V shed 7 bases and J shed 3 bases, with 15 bases lying between them. The CDR3 length is 14 residues. The CDR3 DNA reads as TGTGCCAGCACCAGATGGGGCTTCGACTATGGCTACACCTTC. Protein: CASTRWGFDYGYTF.

The chain couples TRBV6-2 or TRBV6-3 to TRBJ2-7, with TRBD2 matching 10 bases. V trimming: 5 bases; J trimming: 3 bases; junction bases outside the gene matches: 4. The CDR3 spans 14 residues. Germline assignment: CDR1 MNHEY and CDR2 SVGEGT. The CDR3 sequence: CASSLTSGNYEQYF. The CDR3, as DNA: TGTGCCAGCAGTCTTACTAGCGGGAACTACGAGCAGTACTTC.

This clone was detected only once. The V and J genes are TRBV18 and TRBJ1-1; TRBD1 aligns across 7 bases. This CDR3 region has 15 residues. With V trimmed by 3 bases and J by 3 bases, 7 bases remained unmatched. Germline V gene sequence: CDR1 KGHSH, CDR2 LQKENI. Here the CDR3 DNA reads TGTGCCAGCTCACCTCCGGGACAGCAGGACACTGAAGCTTTCTTT. Translation gives CASSPPGQQDTEAFF.

The V gene is TRBV20-1, the J gene TRBJ2-1; 12 bases match TRBD2. V lost 3 bases to trimming and J lost 8 bases; unmatched junction nucleotides: 5. The CDR3 covers 14 residues. The germline CDR1 and CDR2 sequences are DFQATT and SNEGSKA (reference sequence). DNA for the CDR3: TGCAGTGCTAGTCCGCTAGCGGGGGGGGATGAGCAGTTCTTC. Translating gives CSASPLAGGDEQFF.

The rearrangement uses TRBV6-6 and TRBJ1-2; 7 bases are shared with TRBD1. The CDR3 loop spans 16 amino acids. CDR1 MNHNY and CDR2 SVGAGI come from the germline V gene (reference sequence). V lost 2 bases, J lost 6 bases, and 12 bases stayed unmatched. CDR3 residues: CASSYPPVDRENGYTF. Written as DNA, the CDR3 is TGTGCCAGCAGTTACCCCCCAGTCGACAGGGAGAATGGCTACACCTTC.

The gene calls are TRBV25-1 and TRBJ2-7, with 11 bases matching TRBD2. CDR1 is MGHDK, CDR2 SYGVNS, per germline. This CDR3 is 14 amino acids long. V gave up 4 bases and J gave up 6 bases; unmatched junction bases: 5. CDR3 amino acids: CASSALAGGFEQYF. In nucleotides, the CDR3 is TGTGCCAGCAGTGCCCTAGCGGGGGGTTTCGAGCAGTACTTC.

This clone appeared a few times. This chain links TRBV3-1 (or the pseudogene TRBV3-2) with TRBJ1-6, with 10 bases fitting TRBD1. This CDR3 has 16 amino acids. J lost 6 bases, V lost 5 bases, and 7 bases had no gene match. Germline assignment: CDR1 LGHDT and CDR2 YNNKEL (reference sequence). The CDR3 DNA reads as TGTGCCAGCAGCGACAGGGGGCGGCTTGGTAATTCACCCCTCCACTTT. This translates into CASSDRGRLGNSPLHF.

This clone was detected a few times. The chain couples TRBV14 to TRBJ1-3; D unresolved. CDR3 length: 15 residues. V lost 0 bases and J 0 bases, leaving 6 bases between the germline ends. Germline V gene sequence: CDR1 SGHDN, CDR2 FVKESK. Here the CDR3 reads CASSQEMSSGNTIYF. CDR3 bases: TGTGCCAGCAGCCAAGAGATGAGCTCTGGAAACACCATATATTTT.

The genes are TRBV12-3 or TRBV12-4 and TRBJ1-3, with D hard to call. Trimming removed 3 bases at V and 5 bases at J, with 5 bases between. The CDR3 spans 12 residues. The CDR3 DNA reads TGTGCCAGCAGTTTTGGGCGAAACACCATATATTTT. This translates into CASSFGRNTIYF.

V gene TRBV3-1 (or the pseudogene TRBV3-2) combines with J gene TRBJ1-2; no clear D. This CDR3 comprises 14 residues. The V gene lost 4 bases and the J gene lost 3 bases, with 12 bases spanning the gap. CDR1 is LGHDT, CDR2 YNNKEL, per germline (reference sequence). In nucleotides, the CDR3 is TGTGCCAGCAGCCCCCTAACGGGTGACTATGGCTACACCTTC. This translates into CASSPLTGDYGYTF.

The J gene is TRBJ1-3, the V gene TRBV2; D possibly corresponds to TRBD1 (5 bases). The CDR3 is 14 residues long. With 11 bases removed from V and 0 bases from J, the gap between germline ends came to 14 bases. From germline, CDR1 is SNHLY and CDR2 FYNNEI. For the CDR3, the DNA is TGTGCCTGTCAAACAGGTAGCTCTGGAAACACCATATATTTT. Its translation: CACQTGSSGNTIYF.